A selection of T cell receptor beta chains follows, all from one sample in a study of blood T cell repertoires in COVID-19. Assay used: immunoSEQ multiplex PCR; TCRdb lists only in-frame clones, some missing. In the table there are 130,000 to 150,000 clones, approximately 80% of which are singletons. Sample: peripheral blood. Receptor source: a woman older than 75 with acute or convalescent COVID-19. Each CDR3 is given with its conserved first and last residue. Fields, in order: V gene, D gene, clone size, J gene, CDR3 DNA, CDR3 protein. The D gene is left open where the match is weak. Rows give clone size only sometimes, using once, few, many, or a class for an expanded clone.

v_call: TRBV3-1/TRBV3-2
d_call: NA
clone_size: NA
j_call: TRBJ2-7
cdr3_nt: TGTGCCAGCAGCCGTCCGGGGTTTGGGTACGAGCAGTACTTC
cdr3_aa: CASSRPGFGYEQYF

v_call: TRBV9
d_call: NA
clone_size: NA
j_call: TRBJ2-3
cdr3_nt: TGTGCCAGCAGCGAGACCGACGGGGGCACAGATACGCAGTATTTT
cdr3_aa: CASSETDGGTDTQYF

v_call: TRBV6-5
d_call: TRBD1
clone_size: NA
j_call: TRBJ1-1
cdr3_nt: TGTGCCAGCAGCCGGGACAGGGAAAACACTGAAGCTTTCTTT
cdr3_aa: CASSRDRENTEAFF

v_call: TRBV7-8
d_call: NA
clone_size: few
j_call: TRBJ1-6
cdr3_nt: TGTGCCAGCAGCTTGGGCCCCTCCAGAAATTCACCCCTCCACTTT
cdr3_aa: CASSLGPSRNSPLHF

v_call: TRBV5-6
d_call: NA
clone_size: NA
j_call: TRBJ2-2
cdr3_nt: TGTGCCAGCAGCCGTCCTGGGACATTCACCGGGGAGCTGTTTTTT
cdr3_aa: CASSRPGTFTGELFF

v_call: TRBV4-1
d_call: TRBD1
clone_size: NA
j_call: TRBJ1-5
cdr3_nt: TGCGCCAGCAGCCCTCAGGGGGCCGTTCAGCCCCAGCATTTT
cdr3_aa: CASSPQGAVQPQHF

v_call: TRBV7-2
d_call: NA
clone_size: NA
j_call: TRBJ1-2
cdr3_nt: TGTGCCAGCAGCTTAATTGGACAGAATTATGGCTACACCTTC
cdr3_aa: CASSLIGQNYGYTF

v_call: TRBV9
d_call: TRBD2
clone_size: NA
j_call: TRBJ2-5
cdr3_nt: TGTGCCAGCAGCGGAACGACTAGCGGGAGTGGAGAGACCCAGTACTTC
cdr3_aa: CASSGTTSGSGETQYF

v_call: TRBV19
d_call: NA
clone_size: NA
j_call: TRBJ1-6
cdr3_nt: TGTGCCAGTAGTATAGGGGAGACTACTAATTCACCCCTCCACTTT
cdr3_aa: CASSIGETTNSPLHF

v_call: TRBV2
d_call: NA
clone_size: NA
j_call: TRBJ1-3
cdr3_nt: TGTGCCAGCACCCATCGAGGGGGCTCTGGAAACACCATATATTTT
cdr3_aa: CASTHRGGSGNTIYF

v_call: TRBV6-5
d_call: NA
clone_size: NA
j_call: TRBJ2-7
cdr3_nt: TGTGCCAGCAGTTACAGGGAGACCTACGAGCAGTACTTC
cdr3_aa: CASSYRETYEQYF

v_call: TRBV5-6
d_call: NA
clone_size: NA
j_call: TRBJ2-3
cdr3_nt: TGTGCCAGCAGCTTTGGGCCGACGGCAGGCACAGATACGCAGTATTTT
cdr3_aa: CASSFGPTAGTDTQYF

v_call: TRBV2
d_call: NA
clone_size: NA
j_call: TRBJ1-5
cdr3_nt: TGTGCCAGCAGTGCCACGGGTCAGCCCCAGCATTTT
cdr3_aa: CASSATGQPQHF

v_call: TRBV5-1
d_call: NA
clone_size: NA
j_call: TRBJ2-3
cdr3_nt: TGCGCCAGCAGCTTACTACAGGAACCCACAGATACGCAGTATTTT
cdr3_aa: CASSLLQEPTDTQYF

v_call: TRBV7-8
d_call: NA
clone_size: NA
j_call: TRBJ2-1
cdr3_nt: TGTGCCAGCAGCTTAAGGGGACTCTCCCTCGATGAGCAGTTCTTC
cdr3_aa: CASSLRGLSLDEQFF

v_call: TRBV5-6
d_call: TRBD1
clone_size: few
j_call: TRBJ2-7
cdr3_nt: TGTGCCAGCAGCTCGCCTCCTAACAGGGGTGTCCTCTACGAGCAGTACTTC
cdr3_aa: CASSSPPNRGVLYEQYF

v_call: TRBV20-1
d_call: NA
clone_size: NA
j_call: TRBJ1-2
cdr3_nt: TGCAGTGCTAGCAGGCGTTGGGGCTACACCTTC
cdr3_aa: CSASRRWGYTF

v_call: TRBV6-4
d_call: NA
clone_size: NA
j_call: TRBJ1-2
cdr3_nt: TGTGCCAGCAGTGACTCGGGGGGGTCCTATGGCTACACCTTC
cdr3_aa: CASSDSGGSYGYTF

v_call: TRBV10-3
d_call: TRBD1
clone_size: NA
j_call: TRBJ1-5
cdr3_nt: TGTGCCATCAGTGAGTCTCGGACAGGGTCTATGGTTGGCAATCAGCCCCAGCATTTT
cdr3_aa: CAISESRTGSMVGNQPQHF

v_call: TRBV11-2
d_call: TRBD1
clone_size: NA
j_call: TRBJ1-1
cdr3_nt: TGTGCCAGCAACCAGGACAGGGGCACTGAAGCTTTCTTT
cdr3_aa: CASNQDRGTEAFF

v_call: TRBV5-5
d_call: NA
clone_size: NA
j_call: TRBJ2-1
cdr3_nt: TGTGCCAGCAGCTTATACCCCGGAAGGGGGGGGAACAATGAGCAGTTCTTC
cdr3_aa: CASSLYPGRGGNNEQFF

v_call: TRBV10-3
d_call: NA
clone_size: NA
j_call: TRBJ2-7
cdr3_nt: TGTGCCATCAGAGCAGGGTTTCTGGGTTCCTACGAGCAGTACTTC
cdr3_aa: CAIRAGFLGSYEQYF

v_call: TRBV12-3/TRBV12-4
d_call: NA
clone_size: NA
j_call: TRBJ1-1
cdr3_nt: TGTGCCAGCAGTTGGGCGGGCAGTGAAGCTTTCTTT
cdr3_aa: CASSWAGSEAFF

v_call: TRBV10-3
d_call: TRBD1
clone_size: few
j_call: TRBJ2-1
cdr3_nt: TGTGCCATCAGTGAGTCAAGGACAGGGTGGAATGAGCAGTTCTTC
cdr3_aa: CAISESRTGWNEQFF

v_call: TRBV15
d_call: TRBD1
clone_size: NA
j_call: TRBJ1-4
cdr3_nt: TGTGCCACCAGCAGACTGAAAGACAGGGGGCGACATGAAAAACTGTTTTTT
cdr3_aa: CATSRLKDRGRHEKLFF

v_call: TRBV3-1/TRBV3-2
d_call: TRBD1
clone_size: NA
j_call: TRBJ2-5
cdr3_nt: TGTGCCAGCAGCCACGGGGGACAGGCCCAGTACTTC
cdr3_aa: CASSHGGQAQYF

v_call: TRBV19
d_call: NA
clone_size: NA
j_call: TRBJ2-5
cdr3_nt: TGTGCCAGTAGTGCCTTGACAGGCAGTGCCTTCCAAGAGACCCAGTACTTC
cdr3_aa: CASSALTGSAFQETQYF

v_call: TRBV30
d_call: TRBD1
clone_size: NA
j_call: TRBJ1-6
cdr3_nt: TGTGCCTGGATGGGACAGTATAATTCACCCCTCCACTTT
cdr3_aa: CAWMGQYNSPLHF

v_call: TRBV7-2
d_call: TRBD2
clone_size: NA
j_call: TRBJ2-3
cdr3_nt: TGTGCCAGCAGCTTAGGAGAAGCGGGGGGCACAGATACGCAGTATTTT
cdr3_aa: CASSLGEAGGTDTQYF

v_call: TRBV10-1
d_call: NA
clone_size: NA
j_call: TRBJ2-7
cdr3_nt: TGCGCCAGCAGTGATTTCCCCTTGGACAGATTCTATTACGAGCAGTACTTC
cdr3_aa: CASSDFPLDRFYYEQYF

v_call: TRBV18
d_call: NA
clone_size: once
j_call: TRBJ2-7
cdr3_nt: TGTGCCAGCTCAAGCCACCGGGACTCATCCTACGAGCAGTACTTC
cdr3_aa: CASSSHRDSSYEQYF

v_call: TRBV28
d_call: NA
clone_size: NA
j_call: TRBJ1-5
cdr3_nt: TGTGCCAGCAGTTCTGGCAATCAGCCCCAGCATTTT
cdr3_aa: CASSSGNQPQHF

v_call: TRBV7-9
d_call: NA
clone_size: NA
j_call: TRBJ1-1
cdr3_nt: TGTGCCAGCAGCTTAGGACAGAACACTGAAGCTTTCTTT
cdr3_aa: CASSLGQNTEAFF

v_call: TRBV7-9
d_call: NA
clone_size: NA
j_call: TRBJ1-6
cdr3_nt: TGTGCCAGCAGCGCGGCCATTTCACCCCTCCACTTT
cdr3_aa: CASSAAISPLHF

v_call: TRBV5-6
d_call: TRBD1
clone_size: NA
j_call: TRBJ2-5
cdr3_nt: TGTGCCAGCAGCACTAACAGGGGCCGAGGGGGGACCCAGTACTTC
cdr3_aa: CASSTNRGRGGTQYF

v_call: TRBV14
d_call: NA
clone_size: NA
j_call: TRBJ2-7
cdr3_nt: TGTGCCAGCAGCCAAGAGGCGGGGTTATCCTACGAGCAGTACTTC
cdr3_aa: CASSQEAGLSYEQYF

v_call: TRBV29-1
d_call: NA
clone_size: once
j_call: TRBJ2-6
cdr3_nt: TGCAGCGCCGGCTCTGGGGCCAACGTCCTGACTTTC
cdr3_aa: CSAGSGANVLTF

v_call: TRBV18
d_call: TRBD1
clone_size: NA
j_call: TRBJ1-1
cdr3_nt: TGTGCCAGCTCACCGGATTCCCTTTGGACAGGGGGTGAAGCTTTCTTT
cdr3_aa: CASSPDSLWTGGEAFF

v_call: TRBV6-5
d_call: TRBD2
clone_size: NA
j_call: TRBJ2-1
cdr3_nt: TGTGCCAGCATCCCTAGCGGCACACTTAATGAGCAGTTCTTC
cdr3_aa: CASIPSGTLNEQFF

v_call: TRBV4-1
d_call: TRBD1
clone_size: few
j_call: TRBJ2-7
cdr3_nt: TGCGCCAGCAGCCCATCTTGGACAGGGGGGACCTCCTACGAGCAGTACTTC
cdr3_aa: CASSPSWTGGTSYEQYF

v_call: TRBV19
d_call: TRBD2
clone_size: once
j_call: TRBJ2-3
cdr3_nt: TGTGCCAGTAGTATCGGCCCGGGGACTAGCGGGAGCACAGATACGCAGTATTTT
cdr3_aa: CASSIGPGTSGSTDTQYF

v_call: TRBV4-2
d_call: NA
clone_size: NA
j_call: TRBJ1-1
cdr3_nt: TGTGCCAGCAGGGGCCAAGCCCGATACAACACTGAAGCTTTCTTT
cdr3_aa: CASRGQARYNTEAFF

v_call: TRBV19
d_call: NA
clone_size: NA
j_call: TRBJ1-2
cdr3_nt: TGTGCCAGTAGTCGGGGTCTGTATGGCTACACCTTC
cdr3_aa: CASSRGLYGYTF

v_call: TRBV7-3
d_call: NA
clone_size: NA
j_call: TRBJ1-1
cdr3_nt: TGTGCCAGCAGCTTCGGGAACACTGAAGCTTTCTTT
cdr3_aa: CASSFGNTEAFF

v_call: TRBV7-2
d_call: NA
clone_size: NA
j_call: TRBJ1-3
cdr3_nt: TGTGCCAGCATCCTGACAGTGGCTGGAAACACCATATATTTT
cdr3_aa: CASILTVAGNTIYF

v_call: TRBV5-1
d_call: NA
clone_size: NA
j_call: TRBJ2-1
cdr3_nt: TGCGCCAGCAGCGAGTCGGACATGTCGGAGCAGTTCTTC
cdr3_aa: CASSESDMSEQFF

v_call: TRBV7-2
d_call: NA
clone_size: NA
j_call: TRBJ1-6
cdr3_nt: TGTGCCAGCAGCTTAGTATTATTTAGCTCCTATAATTCACCCCTCCACTTT
cdr3_aa: CASSLVLFSSYNSPLHF

v_call: TRBV5-6
d_call: NA
clone_size: once
j_call: TRBJ1-4
cdr3_nt: TGTGCCAGCAGCTTGGGGCGTAGGGGAGAAAAACTGTTTTTT
cdr3_aa: CASSLGRRGEKLFF